This T cell receptor (beta chain) was profiled in a study of cytomegalovirus exposure and HLA in healthy donors. This clone was seen a single time. Its antigen remains unknown. Study-level points and caveats: Listed as cytomegalovirus-associated were more than 150 TCR beta chains. Generally TCR sequences proved uncommon, though certain public TCRs appeared in numerous donors.

Some clones are missing from TCRdb's copy, which holds only in-frame ones; the method was immunoSEQ multiplex PCR. This sample has tens of thousands of clones, with over 95% found just once. This CDR3 region has 16 residues. The V segment lost 1 base and the J segment 0 bases; nucleotides outside the gene matches: 6. CDR1 and CDR2 from the germline V gene are MNHNS and SASEGT. The validation cohort, a group of 120 or so subjects, included the donors and was separate from the roughly 720-subject first cohort. The chain employs TRBV6-1 and TRBJ2-7; the match to TRBD2 covers 7 bases. Sequencing was carried out using PBMCs. The sequence came from a woman aged 18-29 years in good health and CMV-seropositive. The DNA of the CDR3 is TGTGCCAGCAGTGAAGGACTAGCCGTTAGCTCCTACGAGCAGTACTTC. Translated: CASSEGLAVSSYEQYF.